This TCR beta chain was obtained from a study of blood T cell repertoires in COVID-19. Clones were read by immunoSEQ multiplex PCR, and TCRdb kept only the in-frame ones, dropping some. The profile shows about 240,000 clones, about 90% of them singletons. CDR1 is KGHSH, CDR2 LQKENI, per germline. The CDR3 totals 15 residues. Trimming removed 2 bases at V and 6 bases at J, with 13 bases between. The sequenced sample consisted of peripheral blood. The TCR originated in a man aged 60 to 69 who had recovered from COVID-19. This sequence joins TRBV18 and TRBJ2-2; D is unclear. CDR3 sequence reads: CASSPGTPLPGELFF. As DNA, the CDR3 is TGTGCCAGCTCACCAGGCACACCCCTCCCCGGGGAGCTGTTTTTT.